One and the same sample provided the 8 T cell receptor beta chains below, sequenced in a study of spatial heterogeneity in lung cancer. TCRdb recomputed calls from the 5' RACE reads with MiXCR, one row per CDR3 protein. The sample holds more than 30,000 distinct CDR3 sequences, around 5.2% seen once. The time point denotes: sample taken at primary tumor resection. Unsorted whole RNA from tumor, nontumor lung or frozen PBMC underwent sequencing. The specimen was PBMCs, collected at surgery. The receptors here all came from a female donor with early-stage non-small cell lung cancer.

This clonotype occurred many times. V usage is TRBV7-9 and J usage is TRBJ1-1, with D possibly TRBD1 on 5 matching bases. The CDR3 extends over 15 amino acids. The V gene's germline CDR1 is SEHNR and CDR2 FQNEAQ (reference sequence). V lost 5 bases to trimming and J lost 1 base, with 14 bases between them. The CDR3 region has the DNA TGTGCCAGCAGCCCGCGGGGCCCGGAGAACACTGAAGCTTTCTTT. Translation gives CASSPRGPENTEAFF.

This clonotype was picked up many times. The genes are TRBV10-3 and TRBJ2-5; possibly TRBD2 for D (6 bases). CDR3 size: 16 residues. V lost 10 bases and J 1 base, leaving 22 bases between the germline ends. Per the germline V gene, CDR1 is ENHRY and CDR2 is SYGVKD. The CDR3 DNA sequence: TGTGCCACCCTACTTGGGGGGACCGCGGCCCAAGAGACCCAGTACTTC. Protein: CATLLGGTAAQETQYF.

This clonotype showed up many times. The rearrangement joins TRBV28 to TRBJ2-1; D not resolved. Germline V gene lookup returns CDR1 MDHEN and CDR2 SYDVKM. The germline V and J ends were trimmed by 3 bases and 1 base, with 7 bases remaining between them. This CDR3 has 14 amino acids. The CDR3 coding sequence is TGTGCCAGCAGTTTTGTCAGGTCCTACAATGAGCAGTTCTTC. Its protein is CASSFVRSYNEQFF.

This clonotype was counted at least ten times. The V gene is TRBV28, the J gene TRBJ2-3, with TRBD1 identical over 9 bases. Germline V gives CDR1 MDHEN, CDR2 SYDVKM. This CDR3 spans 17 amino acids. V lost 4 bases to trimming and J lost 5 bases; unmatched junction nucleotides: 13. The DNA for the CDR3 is TGTGCCAGCAGTTCCAATTATTGGGACAGGGCCCAAGATACGCAGTATTTT. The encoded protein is CASSSNYWDRAQDTQYF.

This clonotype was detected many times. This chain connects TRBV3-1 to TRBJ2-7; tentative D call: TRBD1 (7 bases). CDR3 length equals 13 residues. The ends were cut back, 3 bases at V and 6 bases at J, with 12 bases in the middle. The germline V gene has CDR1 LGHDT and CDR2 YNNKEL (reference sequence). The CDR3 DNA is TGTGCCAGCAGCCAGGGGACAGCGGGCGAGCAGTACTTC. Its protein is CASSQGTAGEQYF.

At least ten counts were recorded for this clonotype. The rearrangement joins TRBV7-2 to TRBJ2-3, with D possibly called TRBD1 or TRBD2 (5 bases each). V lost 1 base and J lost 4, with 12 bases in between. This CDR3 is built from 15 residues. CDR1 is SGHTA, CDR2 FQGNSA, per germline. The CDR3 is CASSLGLRDPDTQYF. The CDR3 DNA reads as TGTGCCAGCAGCTTAGGACTCCGGGACCCAGATACGCAGTATTTT.

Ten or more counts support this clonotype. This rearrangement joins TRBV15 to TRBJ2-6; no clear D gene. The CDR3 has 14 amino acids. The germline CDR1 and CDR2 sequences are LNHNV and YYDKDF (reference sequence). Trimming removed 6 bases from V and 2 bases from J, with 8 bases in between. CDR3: CATSAGPGANVLTF. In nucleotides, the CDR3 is TGTGCCACCAGTGCCGGTCCTGGGGCCAACGTCCTGACTTTC.

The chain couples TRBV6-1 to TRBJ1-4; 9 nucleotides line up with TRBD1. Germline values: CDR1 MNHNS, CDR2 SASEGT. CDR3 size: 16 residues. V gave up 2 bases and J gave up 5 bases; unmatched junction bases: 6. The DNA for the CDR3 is TGTGCCAGCAGTGAACTCACCGGGACAGGGAATGAAAAACTGTTTTTT. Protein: CASSELTGTGNEKLFF.